This entry lists 11 T cell receptor beta chains sequenced from one sample in a study of PD-1 blockade in classical Hodgkin lymphoma. Relapse was seen in all patients after autologous stem cell transplantation, and brentuximab vedotin exposure was variable. TCRdb's copy holds only in-frame clones and misses some; the assay was immunoSEQ multiplex PCR. The sample has some 46,000 clones; roughly 75% are singletons. The sequencing used peripheral blood mononuclear cells (PBMCs), collected before the second cycle of nivolumab. Source of these receptors: a human donor with classical Hodgkin lymphoma.

This chain uses TRBV7-2 with TRBJ2-7; 12 bases align to TRBD1. Germline values: CDR1 SGHTA, CDR2 FQGNSA. CDR3 length: 15 amino acids. Trimming cost V 3 bases and J 4 bases; bases outside gene matches: 4. CDR3 protein: CASSLGGQGAYEQYF. CDR3 DNA: TGTGCCAGCAGCTTGGGGGGACAGGGGGCTTACGAGCAGTACTTC.

This clone was picked up many times. The gene calls are TRBV5-1 and TRBJ1-2; D is possibly TRBD1 (6 bases). The CDR3 sequence is 15 residues long. V was cut by 4 bases and J by 5 bases, with 18 bases left in between. Looked up from germline, CDR1 is SGHRS and CDR2 is YFSETQ. CDR3 protein: CASSEASVGQYGYTF. The CDR3 DNA reads TGCGCCAGCAGCGAGGCTTCCGTAGGACAGTATGGCTACACCTTC.

V gene TRBV19 combines with J gene TRBJ2-2; TRBD2 matches at 8 bases. The ends lost 3 bases at V and 0 bases at J; junction bases unmatched: 0. The CDR3 totals 15 residues. Germline loops: CDR1 LNHDA, CDR2 SQIVND (reference sequence). DNA of the CDR3: TGTGCCAGTAGTATGCGGGGGGCGAACACCGGGGAGCTGTTTTTT. It yields the protein CASSMRGANTGELFF.

This chain connects TRBV20-1 to TRBJ1-5; D uncertain. Deletions cut 5 bases from V and 9 bases from J, with 11 bases between. Germline CDR1 and CDR2: DFQATT and SNEGSKA (reference sequence). This CDR3 is built from 11 residues. The chain's CDR3 is CSAYLRGPQHF. The CDR3 nucleotides are TGCAGTGCTTACCTCCGGGGGCCCCAGCATTTT.

The rearrangement links TRBV9 to TRBJ1-1; the D gene is possibly TRBD1 (5 bases). Trimming removed 3 bases from V and 1 base from J, with 13 bases in between. Germline V gene sequence: CDR1 SGDLS, CDR2 YYNGEE. The CDR3 spans 15 residues. As DNA, the CDR3 is TGTGCCAGCAGCGCGAGGGGAAATCGGAACACTGAAGCTTTCTTT. Translation gives CASSARGNRNTEAFF.

The chain recombines TRBV7-3 with TRBJ2-3, with TRBD2 matching 14 bases. The CDR3 runs to 18 residues. Trimming cost V 5 bases and J 0 bases; bases outside gene matches: 7. The germline CDR1 and CDR2 sequences are SGHTA and FQGTGA. The CDR3 is CASSRGLAGVTSTDTQYF. The DNA of the CDR3 is TGTGCCAGCAGCCGGGGACTAGCGGGGGTCACTAGCACAGATACGCAGTATTTT.

The V call is TRBV5-1, the J call TRBJ2-3; D not resolved. CDR1 SGHRS and CDR2 YFSETQ come from the germline V gene. V was shortened by 2 bases and J by 3 bases, with 7 bases between the two germline ends. The CDR3 consists of 13 residues. The CDR3 DNA follows: TGCGCCAGCAGCTTTATCTTTACAGATACGCAGTATTTT. Amino acid sequence: CASSFIFTDTQYF.

This clone rates as medium-sized (0.01 to 0.1%). The genes are TRBV2 and TRBJ1-1; D gene unclear. Trimming pared 8 bases from V and 0 bases from J, leaving 4 bases between. Germline CDR1 reads SNHLY; CDR2 reads FYNNEI. The CDR3 loop spans 11 amino acids. CDR3 nucleotides: TGTGCCAGCGGGATGAACACTGAAGCTTTCTTT. As protein: CASGMNTEAFF.

The rearrangement uses TRBV7-7 and TRBJ1-2; D is perhaps TRBD1 (6 bases). The CDR3 length is 15 residues. Trimming pared 4 bases from V and 8 bases from J, leaving 20 bases between. Germline CDR1 and CDR2: SSHAT and FNYEAQ (reference sequence). Here the CDR3 DNA reads TGTGCCAGCAGCTCACTAGGAGGGGGTATAGAGGGCTACACCTTC. Protein sequence: CASSSLGGGIEGYTF.

V gene TRBV7-9 combines with J gene TRBJ1-5; D may be TRBD1 (5 bases). Trimming stripped 2 bases from V and 0 bases from J, with 14 bases between. Germline CDR1 SEHNR, CDR2 FQNEAQ (reference sequence). The CDR3 totals 17 residues. The CDR3 protein is CASSLFVQTDSNQPQHF. DNA of the CDR3: TGTGCCAGCAGCTTATTCGTACAGACAGATAGCAATCAGCCCCAGCATTTT.

This sequence joins TRBV5-4 and TRBJ1-2; TRBD1 aligns across 7 bases. V lost 3 bases, J lost 3 bases, and 11 bases stayed unmatched. This CDR3 is built from 16 residues. The germline V gene encodes CDR1 SGHNT and CDR2 YYREEE (reference sequence). CDR3 amino acids: CASSSQRQGGDYGYTF. CDR3 bases: TGTGCCAGCAGCTCCCAGAGACAGGGCGGAGACTATGGCTACACCTTC.